A selection of T cell receptor beta chains follows, all from one sample in a study of blood T cell repertoires in COVID-19. TCRdb's copy holds only in-frame clones and misses some; the assay was immunoSEQ multiplex PCR. The sample records roughly 150,000 clones, about 80% being singletons. Material for sequencing was peripheral blood. Receptors originate from a man in his 70s with active or convalescent COVID-19. Each CDR3 is given with its conserved first and last residue. D genes are given only for firm matches. Expanded clones get a size class; other rows say once, few or many, or leave the size out.

>TRBV19|TRBJ2-3|15|TRBD1|medium-sized
CASSILTGVTDTQYF
TGTGCCAGTAGTATCCTAACAGGGGTGACAGATACGCAGTATTTT
>TRBV18|TRBJ1-4|14|TRBD1|.
CASSPGQGGEKLFF
TGTGCCAGCTCACCCGGACAGGGAGGTGAAAAACTGTTTTTT
>TRBV19|TRBJ2-1|16|TRBD2|.
CASSIRSGSSYNEQFF
TGTGCCAGTAGTATTCGAAGCGGGAGCTCCTACAATGAGCAGTTCTTC
>TRBV19|TRBJ1-4|17|.|.
CASSMGGPSGSNEKLFF
TGTGCCAGTAGTATGGGAGGCCCCTCGGGGAGTAATGAAAAACTGTTTTTT
>TRBV15|TRBJ2-4|15|TRBD2|.
CATSRDRSGGDIQYF
TGTGCCACCAGCAGAGATCGTTCCGGGGGGGACATTCAGTACTTC
>TRBV10-3|TRBJ2-1|13|.|.
CAISGGLNNEQFF
TGTGCCATCAGTGGGGGACTGAACAATGAGCAGTTCTTC
>TRBV24-1|TRBJ2-1|15|TRBD2|.
CATSSSGGVGNEQFF
TGTGCCACCTCAAGTAGCGGGGGGGTCGGGAATGAGCAGTTCTTC
>TRBV28|TRBJ2-3|16|TRBD2|.
CASSELAGVRGDTQYF
TGTGCCAGCAGCGAACTAGCGGGGGTGCGGGGGGATACGCAGTATTTT
>TRBV28|TRBJ1-5|19|TRBD1|.
CASSLLPGQGGYSNQPQHF
TGTGCCAGCAGTTTGCTTCCGGGACAGGGAGGGTATAGCAATCAGCCCCAGCATTTT
>TRBV19|TRBJ1-1|13|.|few
CASTLLGGTEAFF
TGTGCCAGTACTCTGCTGGGGGGGACTGAAGCTTTCTTT
>TRBV5-5|TRBJ2-4|15|TRBD1|.
CASSLGTGTLNIQYF
TGTGCCAGCAGCTTGGGGACAGGGACTTTGAACATTCAGTACTTC
>TRBV3-1/TRBV3-2|TRBJ2-4|17|TRBD2|.
CASSQGSWTSGRGIQYF
TGTGCCAGCAGCCAAGGTTCATGGACTAGCGGGAGAGGCATTCAGTACTTC
>TRBV7-2|TRBJ2-3|14|TRBD2|.
CASGPGLHTDTQYF
TGTGCCAGCGGACCGGGACTACACACAGATACGCAGTATTTT
>TRBV30|TRBJ1-5|13|.|few
CAWSVQGSQPQHF
TGTGCCTGGAGTGTACAGGGAAGTCAGCCCCAGCATTTT
>TRBV18|TRBJ1-5|19|.|.
CASSPLSLGQTYSNQPQHF
TGTGCCAGCTCACCACTGTCTCTCGGACAGACTTATAGCAATCAGCCCCAGCATTTT
>TRBV7-8|TRBJ2-2|15|TRBD1|.
CASRKTGGITGELFF
TGTGCCAGCAGGAAAACAGGGGGTATCACCGGGGAGCTGTTTTTT
>TRBV7-6|TRBJ1-5|13|.|.
CASSYTVDQPQHF
TGTGCCAGCAGCTACACAGTCGATCAGCCCCAGCATTTT
>TRBV15|TRBJ2-7|14|TRBD1|.
CATSPGQGFHEQYF
TGTGCCACCAGCCCGGGACAGGGTTTCCACGAGCAGTACTTC
>TRBV18|TRBJ2-7|19|TRBD1|once
CASSPSTGTETNNIYEQYF
TGTGCCAGCTCACCATCAACCGGGACAGAAACCAATAACATCTACGAGCAGTACTTC
>TRBV7-8|TRBJ2-5|13|.|.
CASSPTGAETQYF
TGTGCCAGCAGCCCCACGGGAGCGGAGACCCAGTACTTC
>TRBV11-2|TRBJ1-2|13|TRBD1|.
CASRTTGNYGYTF
TGTGCCAGCAGGACGACAGGGAACTATGGCTACACCTTC
>TRBV3-1/TRBV3-2|TRBJ1-2|17|.|.
CASSQDGRGAKTYGYTF
TGTGCCAGCAGCCAAGATGGGCGGGGCGCCAAGACCTATGGCTACACCTTC
>TRBV18|TRBJ2-1|15|TRBD1|.
CASSAGTGVYNEQFF
TGTGCCAGCTCGGCCGGGACAGGAGTCTACAATGAGCAGTTCTTC
>TRBV28|TRBJ1-6|13|.|.
CASSTTRNSPLHF
TGTGCCAGCAGCACTACAAGGAATTCACCCCTCCACTTT
>TRBV10-2|TRBJ1-1|14|TRBD1|.
CASSYNRGGTEAFF
TGCGCCAGCAGTTACAACAGGGGGGGAACTGAAGCTTTCTTT
>TRBV6-6|TRBJ2-2|14|.|.
CASSYKRDTGELFF
TGTGCCAGCAGTTACAAACGGGACACCGGGGAGCTGTTTTTT
>TRBV28|TRBJ1-2|12|.|.
CASSYVGDGYTF
TGTGCCAGCAGTTATGTGGGAGATGGCTACACCTTC
>TRBV21-1|TRBJ1-6|14|.|.
CARHRVLRFSPLHF
TGTGCCCGGCACAGGGTTCTGAGGTTTTCACCCCTCCACTTT
>TRBV19|TRBJ2-5|14|TRBD2|.
CASSIGRGQETQYF
TGTGCCAGTAGTATTGGGAGGGGCCAAGAGACCCAGTACTTC
>TRBV20-1|TRBJ2-5|16|TRBD1|.
CSASGSQGQAEETQYF
TGCAGTGCTAGTGGGAGCCAGGGACAGGCCGAAGAGACCCAGTACTTC
>TRBV7-8|TRBJ1-2|15|.|.
CASSLVLSGNYGYTF
TGTGCCAGCAGCTTAGTGTTGTCAGGGAACTATGGCTACACCTTC